The 27 T cell receptor beta chains below were found in one sample sequenced in a study of blood T cell repertoires in COVID-19 (dated by TCRdb to the early 2020s). The library relied on the immunoSEQ multiplex PCR assay. TCRdb limited this immuneACCESS table to in-frame rearrangements with V and J called. A share of clones is missing; checked studies link under half to unresolved V genes, and the rest is unexplained. This sample gives some 240,000 clones in total; 82% of them show up just once. The top ten constitute roughly 12% of the sample. The sample taken for sequencing was peripheral blood. The receptors stem from an older woman with active or convalescent COVID-19.

This chain uses TRBV27 with TRBJ1-1; 11 bases match TRBD1. Germline CDR1 is MNHEY and CDR2 is SMNVEV (reference sequence). Germline trimming cut 2 bases from V and 3 bases from J; bases unmatched to any gene: 5. The CDR3 consists of 16 residues. The CDR3 reads CASSLVPGQGDTEAFF. The CDR3 DNA is TGTGCCAGCAGTTTAGTTCCGGGACAGGGGGACACTGAAGCTTTCTTT.

V and J are TRBV12-5 and TRBJ1-1, with 10 bases that match TRBD1. Germline loops: CDR1 LGHNT, CDR2 FRNRAP. The CDR3 length is 17 residues. The V segment lost 1 base and the J segment 4 bases; nucleotides outside the gene matches: 9. This chain's CDR3 is CASGLAGTGESGTEAFF. CDR3 DNA: TGTGCTAGTGGTTTGGCGGGGACAGGGGAGTCGGGCACTGAAGCTTTCTTT.

J is TRBJ2-7 and V is TRBV7-8; TRBD2 matches at 8 bases. The V gene end was trimmed by 4 bases and the J gene end by 5 bases; junction bases not matched to a gene: 7. CDR1 is SGHVS, CDR2 FQNEAQ, per germline. The CDR3 is 14 residues long. CDR3 in amino acids: CASSWRGVFNEQYF. The CDR3 nucleotides are TGTGCCAGCAGCTGGCGGGGGGTGTTCAACGAGCAGTACTTC.

This chain uses TRBV28 with TRBJ1-6; D not resolved. Per the germline V gene, CDR1 is MDHEN and CDR2 is SYDVKM. This CDR3 comprises 12 residues. V dropped 2 bases and J dropped 14 bases, with 10 bases sitting between them. CDR3 sequence reads: CASSLGSRTLHF. The CDR3 DNA follows: TGTGCCAGCAGTTTAGGCTCGCGGACCCTCCACTTT.

V usage is TRBV6-1 and J usage is TRBJ2-3; 11 bases match TRBD2. From germline, CDR1 is MNHNS and CDR2 SASEGT. V trimming: 1 base; J trimming: 4 bases; junction bases outside the gene matches: 10. The CDR3 has 18 amino acids. The CDR3: CASSEGVLAGGPSDTQYF. CDR3 nucleotide sequence: TGTGCCAGCAGTGAAGGGGTGTTAGCGGGGGGGCCGTCAGATACGCAGTATTTT.

V and J are TRBV9 and TRBJ1-1; no firm D call. CDR1 is SGDLS and CDR2 is YYNGEE in the germline V gene. CDR3 length: 12 amino acids. The V end was cut by 5 bases, the J end by 1 base, with 6 bases between. The CDR3 here is CASRAENTEAFF. Written as DNA, the CDR3 is TGTGCCAGCAGGGCCGAGAACACTGAAGCTTTCTTT. Using reference TRBV9 and TRBJ1-1 for the parts outside the CDR3, the full variable domain is DSGVTQTPKHLITATGQRVTLRCSPRSGDLSVYWYQQSLDQGLQFLIQYYNGEERAKGNILERFSAQQFPDLHSELNLSSLELGDSALYFCASRAENTEAFFGQGTRLTVV.

CDR3 region: CASSLQGVSTEAFF. The CDR3 DNA is TGTGCCAGCAGCCTACAGGGTGTGTCCACTGAAGCTTTCTTT. V and J are TRBV2 and TRBJ1-1, with D perhaps TRBD1 (6 bases). Per the germline V gene, CDR1 is SNHLY and CDR2 is FYNNEI. The germline V and J ends were trimmed by 6 bases and 4 bases, with 15 bases remaining between them. This CDR3 spans 14 amino acids.

This clone was counted between two and nine times. The chain employs TRBV19 and TRBJ1-4; D is unclear. The ends were cut back, 6 bases at V and 5 bases at J, with 16 bases in the middle. The CDR3 runs to 15 residues. The V gene's germline CDR1 is LNHDA and CDR2 SQIVND (reference sequence). As DNA, the CDR3 is TGTGCCAGTAGACCGGTAGCTACCCTCAATGAAAAACTGTTTTTT. It codes for CASRPVATLNEKLFF.

The J gene is TRBJ2-1, the V gene TRBV11-2, with D perhaps TRBD2 (5 bases). Per the germline V gene, CDR1 is SGHAT and CDR2 is FQNNGV. The germline V and J ends were trimmed by 5 bases and 2 bases, with 13 bases remaining between them. The CDR3 spans 15 residues. The CDR3 nucleotides are TGTGCCAGCAGCCCAGGACTCCCTACCTACAATGAGCAGTTCTTC. Translation: CASSPGLPTYNEQFF.

The chain combines TRBV29-1 with TRBJ2-4; D unclear. The V and J ends lost 4 bases and 8 bases respectively, with 6 bases between them. The germline gives CDR1 SQVTM, CDR2 ANQGSEA. The length of the CDR3 is 10 residues. CDR3 nucleotides: TGCAGCGTTGTTTCGGACATTCAGTACTTC. Its translation is CSVVSDIQYF.

The rearrangement uses TRBV18 and TRBJ2-1; D remains ambiguous. Germline V CDR1 and CDR2: KGHSH, LQKENI. V was shortened by 1 base and J by 6 bases, with 10 bases between the two germline ends. CDR3 length: 14 amino acids. CDR3 sequence (DNA): TGTGCCAGCTCACCACGGGCAGTTGGCAATGAGCAGTTCTTC. This gives the protein CASSPRAVGNEQFF.

The chain uses TRBV6-5 and TRBJ1-2; D gene uncertain. The CDR3 length is 15 residues. Trimming stripped 0 bases from V and 0 bases from J, with 8 bases between. CDR1 and CDR2 from the germline V gene are MNHEY and SVGAGI. In DNA, the CDR3 is TGTGCCAGCAGTTACTCTGGCACCTCTAACTATGGCTACACCTTC. It is translated as CASSYSGTSNYGYTF.

V usage is TRBV2 and J usage is TRBJ2-5; the match to TRBD2 covers 10 bases. With V trimmed by 5 bases and J by 5 bases, 11 bases remained unmatched. This CDR3 spans 16 amino acids. Germline assignment: CDR1 SNHLY and CDR2 FYNNEI. CDR3 coding DNA: TGTGCCAGCAGTCGGACTAGCGGCGGCCTGAGGGAGACCCAGTACTTC. Translating gives CASSRTSGGLRETQYF.

The V call is TRBV19, the J call TRBJ1-1; 7 bases are a match to TRBD1. The germline gives CDR1 LNHDA, CDR2 SQIVND (reference sequence). The CDR3 loop spans 14 amino acids. Trimming at V came to 3 bases and at J to 4 bases, leaving 5 bases not matched to a gene. The CDR3 region is CASSIQGGITEAFF. The CDR3 coding sequence is TGTGCCAGTAGTATTCAAGGGGGCATCACTGAAGCTTTCTTT.

The chain combines TRBV7-2 with TRBJ1-2, with D hard to call. Deletions cut 0 bases from V and 0 bases from J, with 5 bases between. Germline V lookup: CDR1 SGHTA, CDR2 FQGNSA. The CDR3 runs to 14 residues. CDR3 sequence: CASSLARTNYGYTF. Written as DNA, the CDR3 is TGTGCCAGCAGCTTAGCCCGTACTAACTATGGCTACACCTTC.

The chain recombines TRBV6-5 with TRBJ1-6; 7 nucleotides match TRBD1. After removal of 4 bases from V and 8 bases from J, the junction contained 8 bases not matched to a gene. The CDR3 is 15 residues long. CDR1 and CDR2 from the germline V gene are MNHEY and SVGAGI. This CDR3 reads CASSSTGQVYSPLHF. The DNA of the CDR3 is TGTGCCAGCAGTTCGACCGGACAGGTTTATTCACCCCTCCACTTT.

This chain uses TRBV10-3 with TRBJ1-1, with 8 bases that match TRBD1. The CDR3 is 17 residues long. Germline V CDR1 and CDR2: ENHRY, SYGVKD. After removal of 6 bases from V and 1 base from J, the junction contained 13 bases not matched to a gene. The CDR3 spells CAISPGARTGTNTEAFF. CDR3 nucleotide sequence: TGTGCCATCAGCCCAGGGGCTAGGACAGGGACGAACACTGAAGCTTTCTTT.

The V and J genes are TRBV23-1 and TRBJ2-1; TRBD2 might be the D (5 bases). TRBV23-1 is an ORF; its function is uncertain. This CDR3 has 16 residues. Trimming pared 4 bases from V and 6 bases from J, leaving 19 bases between. For the CDR3, the DNA is TGCGCCAGCAGTCCTAGGGAGACATCACCCCTCAATGAGCAGTTCTTC. It is translated as CASSPRETSPLNEQFF.

This rearrangement joins TRBV7-3 to TRBJ2-7, with D unclear. This CDR3 has 14 residues. The germline V gene has CDR1 SGHTA and CDR2 FQGTGA. V was shortened by 2 bases and J by 0 bases, with 8 bases between the two germline ends. The CDR3 loop is CASSLGPSSYEQYF. As DNA, the CDR3 is TGTGCCAGCAGCTTAGGTCCGAGCTCCTACGAGCAGTACTTC.

This clone occurred many times. The chain has TRBV5-1 and TRBJ2-1, with a weak D call TRBD1 (6 bases). Germline assignment: CDR1 SGHRS and CDR2 YFSETQ. The CDR3 contains 15 residues. V dropped 2 bases and J dropped 8 bases, with 17 bases sitting between them. The CDR3 bases are TGCGCCAGCAGCTTTCTCAACAGGGTCACGGATGAGCAGTTCTTC. Translation gives CASSFLNRVTDEQFF.

This sequence joins TRBV7-2 and TRBJ1-5; weak D call: TRBD1 (5 bases). There are 15 residues in the CDR3. Germline V gives CDR1 SGHTA, CDR2 FQGNSA. V lost 6 bases and J 5 bases, leaving 17 bases between the germline ends. The CDR3 sequence: CASSPGWGDDQPQHF. In DNA form, the CDR3 reads TGTGCCAGCAGTCCCGGTTGGGGGGACGATCAGCCCCAGCATTTT.

The CDR3 reads CASSLLQATGELFF. The CDR3 DNA reads TGTGCCAGCAGCTTATTACAGGCCACCGGGGAGCTGTTTTTT. This chain connects TRBV7-2 to TRBJ2-2; possible D gene TRBD1, 5 bases. V was clipped by 2 bases and J by 4 bases, with 8 bases between them. The germline V gene encodes CDR1 SGHTA and CDR2 FQGNSA. The CDR3 is 14 amino acids.

This clone has a single count. J is TRBJ2-3 and V is TRBV5-8; 11 positions agree with TRBD2. Germline-derived CDR1 and CDR2 are SGHTS and YDEGEE. V dropped 0 bases and J dropped 4; count of bases not matched to a gene: 10. The CDR3 consists of 18 residues. The CDR3 bases are TGTGCCAGCAGCTTGGGATCTGCCCCTAGCGGGGGGTCAGATACGCAGTATTTT. Protein sequence: CASSLGSAPSGGSDTQYF.

The gene calls are TRBV19 and TRBJ2-3, with TRBD2 matching over 7 bases. Germline V gives CDR1 LNHDA, CDR2 SQIVND (reference sequence). CDR3 length: 16 amino acids. The V segment lost 3 bases and the J segment 2 bases; nucleotides outside the gene matches: 8. This CDR3 reads CASSIRGGGPTDTQYF. As DNA, the CDR3 is TGTGCCAGTAGTATCCGCGGCGGGGGACCCACAGATACGCAGTATTTT. The full variable domain, with the rest looked up from reference TRBV19 and TRBJ2-3, is DGGITQSPKYLFRKEGQNVTLSCEQNLNHDAMYWYRQDPGQGLRLIYYSQIVNDFQKGDIAEGYSVSREKKESFPLTVTSAQKNPTAFYLCASSIRGGGPTDTQYFGPGTRLTVL.

This sequence joins TRBV27 and TRBJ1-5, with D unclear. Trimming took 4 bases from V and 4 from J, leaving 17 bases between them. The CDR3 totals 16 residues. Germline V gene lookup returns CDR1 MNHEY and CDR2 SMNVEV (reference sequence). The CDR3 is CASSSGFRASNQPQHF. In DNA, the CDR3 is TGTGCCAGCAGTTCGGGGTTTCGGGCGAGTAATCAGCCCCAGCATTTT.

This rearrangement joins TRBV3-1 (or the pseudogene TRBV3-2) to TRBJ1-1; D not certain. V shed 4 bases and J shed 1 base, with 4 bases lying between them. Germline assignment: CDR1 LGHDT and CDR2 YNNKEL (reference sequence). This CDR3 is built from 12 residues. CDR3 in DNA: TGTGCCAGCAGCCCCGGGAACACTGAAGCTTTCTTT. This encodes CASSPGNTEAFF.

The CDR3 loop reads CASSARDYYNEQFF. The CDR3 DNA reads as TGCGCCAGCAGCGCGCGGGACTATTACAATGAGCAGTTCTTC. V usage is TRBV4-1 and J usage is TRBJ2-1; 7 bases line up with TRBD2. The germline gives CDR1 MGHRA, CDR2 YSYEKL. The V segment lost 5 bases and the J segment 4 bases; nucleotides outside the gene matches: 5. The CDR3 loop spans 14 amino acids.